A selection of T cell receptor beta chains follows, all from one sample in a study of T cell repertoires in cytomegalovirus infection. These receptors have no identified antigens. TCRdb passed the reads through MiXCR, listing each CDR3 protein once. This table holds roughly 700,000 distinct CDR3 sequences, 33% found once. This sample comprised cultured PBMCs, obtained from culture after CMV antigen stimulation. Receptor source: a human donor in good health (CMV status not recorded). Some clones in this sample may be carry-over from other donors' samples. The CDR3 runs from the conserved cysteine through the conserved F or W. A D gene is named only where the DNA matches it firmly. Clone size appears in some rows only: once, few, many, or a class for an expanded clone.

TRBV7-2	-	few	TRBJ2-1	CASSLVSGFEEQFF	TGTGCCAGCAGCTTAGTTTCTGGGTTCGAGGAGCAGTTCTTC
TRBV10-3	-	once	TRBJ2-6	CAISEWESGANVLTF	TGTGCCATCAGTGAGTGGGAGTCTGGGGCCAACGTCCTGACTTTC
TRBV15	-	medium-sized	TRBJ2-3	CATSMGGQITQYF	TGTGCCACCAGCATGGGGGGGCAAATAACGCAGTATTTT
TRBV6-5	-	-	TRBJ2-3	CASRSGLSVTQYF	TGTGCCAGCAGGAGTGGTTTATCAGTCACGCAGTATTTT
TRBV12-3/TRBV12-4	-	many	TRBJ2-2	CASNLNTGELFF	TGTGCCAGCAACCTGAACACCGGGGAGCTGTTTTTT
TRBV5-5	-	-	TRBJ1-6	CASSTDINSPLHF	TGTGCCAGCAGCACCGATATTAATTCACCCCTCCACTTT
TRBV20-1	-	-	TRBJ1-3	CSADPGSDGNTIYF	TGCAGTGCGGATCCAGGGTCTGATGGAAACACCATATATTTT
TRBV7-9	-	-	TRBJ1-1	CASSLSGNRAFF	TGTGCCAGCAGCTTAAGCGGGAACAGAGCTTTCTTT
TRBV5-4	TRBD2	-	TRBJ2-1	CASSLREGQGEQFF	TGTGCCAGCAGCTTAAGGGAGGGCCAAGGTGAGCAGTTCTTC
TRBV5-4	-	-	TRBJ1-1	CASRIRGASSEAFF	TGTGCCAGCAGGATAAGGGGGGCCAGCTCTGAAGCTTTCTTT
TRBV6-5	-	few	TRBJ1-4	CASSYDGGGSEKLFF	TGTGCCAGCAGTTACGATGGGGGCGGGAGTGAAAAACTGTTTTTT
TRBV4-1	TRBD1	few	TRBJ2-3	CASSRQGATDTQYF	TGCGCCAGCAGTCGACAGGGGGCAACAGATACGCAGTATTTT
TRBV6-2/TRBV6-3	TRBD1	few	TRBJ2-3	CASVGQGAGTDTQYF	TGTGCCAGCGTGGGCCAGGGGGCTGGCACAGATACGCAGTATTTT
TRBV6-1	-	-	TRBJ2-3	CASSEVSDTQYF	TGTGCCAGCAGTGAAGTGTCAGATACGCAGTATTTT
TRBV28	-	-	TRBJ1-1	CASSLSPQAFF	TGTGCCAGCAGTTTATCCCCTCAAGCTTTCTTT
TRBV6-2/TRBV6-3	-	-	TRBJ1-5	CASSYSMVRAGLNQPQHF	TGTGCCAGCAGTTACTCGATGGTCCGGGCCGGGCTAAATCAGCCCCAGCATTTT
TRBV6-6	-	-	TRBJ1-3	CASSYSRLDSGNTIYF	TGTGCCAGCAGTTACAGCAGGTTGGACTCTGGAAACACCATATATTTT
TRBV15	-	-	TRBJ1-3	CATSTDTSSGNTIYF	TGTGCCACCAGCACGGACACGAGCTCTGGAAACACCATATATTTT
TRBV5-1	-	-	TRBJ2-5	CASSLFSGAQETQYF	TGCGCCAGCAGCTTATTCAGCGGAGCGCAAGAGACCCAGTACTTC
TRBV10-3	-	-	TRBJ1-3	CAISESGRGSGNTIYF	TGTGCCATCAGTGAGTCTGGACGGGGCTCTGGAAACACCATATATTTT
TRBV6-2/TRBV6-3	-	few	TRBJ1-1	CASSRGFEAFF	TGTGCCAGCAGTCGGGGGTTTGAAGCTTTCTTT
TRBV6-6	-	-	TRBJ1-2	CATGGLAYGYTF	TGTGCCACCGGGGGTTTGGCCTATGGCTACACCTTC
TRBV6-2/TRBV6-3	TRBD2	few	TRBJ2-1	CASSYVVFGGAYNEQFF	TGTGCCAGCAGTTACGTTGTCTTCGGGGGGGCCTACAATGAGCAGTTCTTC
TRBV25-1	-	-	TRBJ2-3	CASSEYPNRTGSTDTQYF	TGTGCCAGCAGTGAATATCCCAATCGAACTGGTAGCACAGATACGCAGTATTTT
TRBV7-9	TRBD2	-	TRBJ2-3	CASKFSGGASDTQYF	TGTGCCAGCAAATTTAGCGGGGGGGCATCAGATACGCAGTATTTT
TRBV19	-	-	TRBJ1-5	CASTQYNQPQHF	TGTGCCAGTACGCAGTACAATCAGCCCCAGCATTTT
TRBV7-6	-	-	TRBJ1-2	CASSRSGGPNYGYTF	TGTGCCAGCAGTAGATCCGGGGGCCCTAACTATGGCTACACCTTC
TRBV6-1	TRBD1	few	TRBJ2-3	CASLRDSTTDTQYF	TGTGCCAGCCTACGGGACAGTACCACAGATACGCAGTATTTT
TRBV10-2	TRBD1	few	TRBJ1-1	CASRIGTAEAFF	TGCGCCAGCAGGATCGGGACAGCTGAAGCTTTCTTT
TRBV5-6	-	once	TRBJ1-6	CASSLDGQNNNSPLHF	TGTGCCAGCAGCTTGGACGGCCAGAACAATAATTCACCCCTCCACTTT
TRBV25-1	-	few	TRBJ1-2	CASSDPGVRGYTF	TGTGCCAGCAGTGATCCAGGGGTCCGTGGCTACACCTTC
TRBV12-3/TRBV12-4	TRBD1	-	TRBJ1-5	CASSWTGSNQPQHF	TGTGCCAGCAGTTGGACAGGGAGCAATCAGCCCCAGCATTTT
TRBV12-5	TRBD2	-	TRBJ2-3	CASGLRTGGSTDTQYF	TGTGCTAGTGGTTTGAGGACCGGGGGGAGCACAGATACGCAGTATTTT
TRBV19	-	few	TRBJ1-6	CASSRLGARGDSPLHF	TGTGCCAGTAGTCGATTGGGGGCCCGGGGGGATTCACCCCTCCACTTT
TRBV7-8	-	few	TRBJ2-7	CASRAGTGGYEQYF	TGTGCCAGCAGGGCCGGGACTGGCGGCTACGAGCAGTACTTC
TRBV5-1	-	-	TRBJ2-1	CASSTQGGRTHNEQFF	TGCGCCAGCAGCACCCAAGGGGGACGGACCCACAATGAGCAGTTCTTC
TRBV7-2	TRBD2	many	TRBJ2-1	CASSRRTSGLNEQFF	TGTGCCAGCAGCCGGAGGACTAGCGGTCTAAATGAGCAGTTCTTC
TRBV6-6	TRBD1	few	TRBJ1-2	CASSYSGGQGSGYTF	TGTGCCAGCAGTTACTCGGGGGGACAGGGAAGTGGCTACACCTTC
TRBV7-2	-	many	TRBJ1-4	CASRPGSSSNEKLFF	TGTGCCAGCAGACCAGGGTCCAGTTCTAATGAAAAACTGTTTTTT
TRBV5-4	TRBD2	once	TRBJ2-5	CASSLIAGGPQTQYF	TGTGCCAGCAGCTTGATAGCGGGAGGGCCACAGACCCAGTACTTC
TRBV20-1	-	-	TRBJ2-1	CSAPDSPSYNEQFF	TGCAGTGCCCCGGACAGCCCCTCCTACAATGAGCAGTTCTTC
TRBV9	-	-	TRBJ2-1	CASSDPATSTGSYNEQFF	TGTGCCAGCAGCGACCCTGCGACTAGTACTGGATCCTACAATGAGCAGTTCTTC
TRBV2	-	-	TRBJ2-3	CASSGWGGHTDTQYF	TGTGCCAGCAGTGGATGGGGGGGCCACACAGATACGCAGTATTTT
TRBV2	-	-	TRBJ2-2	CASSGSKSGELFF	TGTGCCAGCAGCGGGTCCAAGAGCGGGGAGCTGTTTTTT
TRBV12-3/TRBV12-4	TRBD2	few	TRBJ2-3	CASTPRGVGTDTQYF	TGTGCCAGCACCCCTCGGGGGGTGGGGACAGATACGCAGTATTTT
TRBV11-2	TRBD1	few	TRBJ1-1	CASSRQGREAFF	TGTGCCAGCAGCCGACAGGGGCGAGAAGCTTTCTTT
TRBV7-2	-	many	TRBJ1-2	CASSLDGEHYGYTF	TGTGCCAGCAGCTTAGACGGGGAGCACTATGGCTACACCTTC
TRBV11-2	-	few	TRBJ1-1	CASSLDRPPAFF	TGTGCCAGCAGCTTAGATCGCCCGCCAGCTTTCTTT
TRBV6-4	-	-	TRBJ2-3	CASTTNRTDTQYF	TGTGCCAGCACTACCAATCGCACAGATACGCAGTATTTT
TRBV7-2	-	many	TRBJ2-7	CASRSDSAEQYF	TGTGCCAGCAGATCTGACAGTGCCGAGCAGTACTTC
TRBV28	-	-	TRBJ2-1	CASSLESGYFYEQFF	TGTGCCAGCAGTTTAGAGTCAGGGTATTTCTATGAGCAGTTCTTC
TRBV11-2	-	few	TRBJ2-3	CASSHRALDTDTQYF	TGTGCCAGCAGCCACCGGGCCCTAGACACAGATACGCAGTATTTT
TRBV10-3	-	-	TRBJ2-3	CAISVPPGEVGDTQYF	TGTGCCATCAGTGTCCCGCCAGGGGAGGTTGGAGATACGCAGTATTTT
TRBV12-3/TRBV12-4	-	few	TRBJ1-2	CASSDRNTHSYTF	TGTGCCAGCAGCGACAGGAATACCCACAGCTACACCTTC
TRBV6-1	-	many	TRBJ2-3	CASSAPDTQYF	TGTGCCAGCAGTGCCCCAGATACGCAGTATTTT
TRBV7-9	TRBD2	-	TRBJ2-2	CASRIGTSGSFGELFF	TGTGCCAGCAGGATCGGGACTAGCGGGAGTTTCGGGGAGCTGTTTTTT
TRBV12-3/TRBV12-4	-	-	TRBJ2-5	CASSESVKTQYF	TGTGCCAGCAGTGAATCCGTGAAGACCCAGTACTTC